This TCR beta chain was documented in a study of cytomegalovirus exposure and HLA in healthy donors (dated by TCRdb to the late 2010s). Broadly, across the study: An earlier analysis of some 500 of the donors reported 250 to 350 Gb of sequence data and 117 million unique TCR beta sequences from about 180 million T cells. About 280 gigabases of sequencing data and 91 million or so unique TCR sequences made up an early release that covered 500 to 700 HLA-typed donors. The genetic ancestry cluster associated with self-reported Caucasian donors included about four fifths of the roughly 400 genotyped donors. The study aimed to test whether signatures of past pathogen exposure could be identified by cataloging public T cell receptors. Using immunosequencing, the study profiled T cell repertoires from 666 subjects and related those repertoires to cytomegalovirus serostatus. Along with the 666-subject first cohort, a separate validation cohort of over a hundred different subjects was used. High-throughput TCR immunosequencing, statistical association of individual TCRs with disease status, and machine learning were combined to predict cytomegalovirus infection status. A later analysis re-analyzed previously published TCR beta repertoires from roughly 600 donors and added high-resolution HLA genotyping to study TCR occurrence patterns. Rather than drawing on any new phenotypic data, the later analysis identified candidate immune exposures from TCR beta sequences and the way those sequences occurred across donors. An earlier analysis of a few hundred of the donors applied high-throughput TCR beta sequencing to assess whether each TCR beta V gene segment acted as functional or pseudogenic. Donor age, sex, ethnicity and CMV serostatus were compiled together with the repertoire data. Genome-wide SNP genotypes for about 55% of the roughly 670 donors were used in a later genetic analysis, which treated that subset as a discovery cohort. All discovery cohort repertoires had been generated on a single sequencing platform. HLA typing covered class I and class II loci at four-digit resolution. Typing coverage differed by locus: A, B, C, DRB1 and DQB1 were typed in about 620-640 donors, DQA1 in approximately 520, DPA1 in 600 to 610, and DPB1 in 450 to 490. A few DR-DQ haplotypes were treated as single units for association and clustering because of strong linkage in the cohort. Across approximately 420 genotyped donors of the cohort, an average of about 250,000 unique TCR beta nucleotide sequences per donor were sequenced, and approximately 17% of those sequences were non-productive.

In total, approximately 610 healthy bone marrow donors made up the cohort. Cohort members were all nominally healthy when sampled, although unrecorded immune exposures were likely present. The donor was CMV seropositive and was included in the group of 250 to 350 seropositive cohort members. A peripheral blood sample was provided by each donor, and peripheral blood mononuclear cells were used for TCR beta sequencing. The Qiagen DNeasy Blood Extraction Kit was used to extract genomic DNA from the blood cell samples. The CDR3 spans 13 residues, from the cysteine through the phenylalanine. Left in the record is the CDR3 DNA by itself, 39 bases read in frame from the first base. CDR1 is given as WSHSY and CDR2 as SAAADI, both from the germline V gene. Cut back by 4 bases and 5 bases, the V and J ends lie 12 bases apart. Library preparation employed the immunoSEQ multiplex PCR assay. The multiplex PCR relied on a mix of 60 forward primers for TCR Vbeta segments and 13 reverse primers for TCR Jbeta segments. A multiplex PCR assay on genomic DNA amplified the CDR3 region of rearranged TCR beta genes. Amplified TCR beta libraries were sequenced as 87-base-pair reads on the Illumina HiSeq System. The original pipeline was this. A later analysis tallied around 82 million unique TCR beta chains across the approximately 670 repertoires, and approximately 9.9 million of those chains were shared by two or more donors. To remove PCR and sequencing errors, raw reads were error-corrected and collapsed into unique sequences using a nearest-neighbor algorithm that merged closely related sequences. V, D and J gene segments were assigned by aligning CDR3 sequences to IMGT reference sequences. For a sequence to be retained, a match of at least six nucleotides was required to both a V gene segment and a J gene segment. Rearrangements were called productive when the CDR3 lacked stop codons and stayed in frame with V and J; all others were non-productive. CDR3 was defined according to IMGT convention as the region running from the second conserved V-encoded cysteine to the conserved J-encoded phenylalanine. The earlier analysis of 550 to 650 of the donors excluded any sequence lacking an unambiguous match to a single V gene segment. In an earlier analysis of approximately 500 of the donors, a V segment was called functional when productive rearrangements were above 56.7%, and segregating when the standard deviation between donors exceeded 5%. A statistical classification framework was developed to diagnose cytomegalovirus status using the catalog of TCR beta chain sequences. In a later analysis, V and J genes were assigned by comparing TCR nucleotide sequences against IMGT/GENE-DB human TR gene sequences. The TCRdist pipeline was used in a later analysis to assign CDR3 sequences and most-parsimonious VDJ recombination scenarios. In a later analysis, every TCR beta chain was defined by the combination of its CDR3 amino acid sequence and its V-gene family, and reads without a unique V-gene family were dropped. To address suspected cross-contamination and a sequencing artifact, a later analysis removed several hundred highly shared, low-generation-probability nucleotide sequences. For each public chain, a later analysis derived a clonal expansion index from normalized ranks of inferred template counts within each repertoire. In a later analysis, generation probabilities were computed using a VDJ recombination model fitted to out-of-frame rearrangements, and the results were checked against IGoR. Hypergeometric tests were used in a later analysis to score TCR-TCR, TCR-HLA and TCR-CMV co-occurrence, with a repertoire-size bias correction applied to the TCR pairs. False discovery rates were estimated in a later analysis by permuting HLA or CMV assignments 20 times. In a later analysis, co-occurring TCRs were grouped using DBSCAN, with TCRdist sequence similarity added in when clustering inside HLA-allele-positive subsets. Repertoires with fewer than 30,000 or more than 120,000 public chains, plus five repertoires with anomalous nucleotide sharing, were excluded from co-occurrence clustering. TCRdb carries this immuneACCESS record with in-frame sequences only. Its versions omit some clonotypes, under half of them owing to an unresolved V gene in the studies checked, with the rest unexplained. D and trimming come from the DNA, and the V and J calls and clone size come from that table. The sample contains approximately 150,000 clones, approximately 80% of them found a single time. The ten most abundant clones make up approximately 4.2% of the sample.

Study-level results and caveats: Compared with equally common non-associated chains, HLA-associated TCR beta chains in a later analysis were more clonally expanded and had lower generation probabilities. A later genetic analysis associated a missense DCLRE1C variant with V-gene and J-gene trimming of TCR beta chains, and an independent cohort replicated the association. A later analysis found that most CMV-associated TCR beta chains appeared HLA-restricted, with HLA associations seemingly driven largely by CMV exposure. An earlier analysis of 450 to 750 of the donors showed that most TCR beta V segments appeared in productive rearrangements either about 87% or about 30% of the time, which broadly matched IMGT annotations. A cluster of highly shared sequence variants was judged likely to be a technical artifact of the sequencing pipeline. A later analysis reported that several top co-occurrence clusters appeared linked to parvovirus B19, influenza, CMV and Epstein-Barr virus. Most TCR sequences were seen in very few donors, while some public TCRs were found in many individuals. A further reported finding was that TCR beta sequences accurately predicted the HLA-A and HLA-B alleles for most subjects in the first cohort. Strong co-occurrence of HLA alleles, especially DR and DQ, made assigning TCR associations to individual alleles difficult. Because the 87-base-pair reads could not distinguish some IMGT-functional V segments, including TRBV6-2 and TRBV6-3, those segments were excluded. Specific HLA alleles were associated with 18,000 or so TCR beta sequences at a false discovery rate of 0.05 in a later analysis. In vitro tests confirmed that a few of the cytomegalovirus-associated TCR beta chains recognize cytomegalovirus antigens. In a later genetic analysis, fewer N-insertions in productive TCRs were reported among donors in an Asian-associated ancestry cluster than the roughly 640-donor mean. In a later analysis, the rate of TCR association differed among HLA loci, with DRB1 alleles having the most associated TCRs and HLA-C alleles having the fewest. In the study, approximately 160 TCR beta chains were listed as associated with cytomegalovirus. Because HLA typing was unavailable for some donors at each locus, only the typed subset was used in association tests. Roughly uniform sequencing depth across donors was assumed in presence/absence analyses, although this assumption may not hold. In this cohort, only TCR beta chains were sequenced, and detectable features were limited by the absence of alpha or paired-chain data. In both the original and validation cohorts, the classifier was reported to diagnose cytomegalovirus status with high specificity and sensitivity. CMV serostatus was the only immune exposure information available for the cohort. Correlated functional status among segregating V segments might be attributable to linkage disequilibrium, but an unknown experimental factor could not be ruled out. It was suggested by the authors that the approach could potentially be generalized to other disease states and immunological phenotypes. Because counts were too low, 15 or so rarely observed V segments, including chromosome 9 orphons, were excluded from the earlier analysis of several hundred of the donors.

In the case of this clone: Its antigen target is currently unknown. Per-base qualities were not stored, and no clone one base away is much larger.

The clonotype originates from a woman aged 40 to 50 in good health and CMV-seropositive. The rearranged chain carries TRBV10-2 and TRBJ2-7; TRBD1 is a weak D gene call, 5 bases matching. The source material was PBMCs. The CDR3 region: CASSGQPVHEQYF. The nucleotides read TGCGCCAGCAGTGGACAGCCCGTGCACGAGCAGTACTTC.